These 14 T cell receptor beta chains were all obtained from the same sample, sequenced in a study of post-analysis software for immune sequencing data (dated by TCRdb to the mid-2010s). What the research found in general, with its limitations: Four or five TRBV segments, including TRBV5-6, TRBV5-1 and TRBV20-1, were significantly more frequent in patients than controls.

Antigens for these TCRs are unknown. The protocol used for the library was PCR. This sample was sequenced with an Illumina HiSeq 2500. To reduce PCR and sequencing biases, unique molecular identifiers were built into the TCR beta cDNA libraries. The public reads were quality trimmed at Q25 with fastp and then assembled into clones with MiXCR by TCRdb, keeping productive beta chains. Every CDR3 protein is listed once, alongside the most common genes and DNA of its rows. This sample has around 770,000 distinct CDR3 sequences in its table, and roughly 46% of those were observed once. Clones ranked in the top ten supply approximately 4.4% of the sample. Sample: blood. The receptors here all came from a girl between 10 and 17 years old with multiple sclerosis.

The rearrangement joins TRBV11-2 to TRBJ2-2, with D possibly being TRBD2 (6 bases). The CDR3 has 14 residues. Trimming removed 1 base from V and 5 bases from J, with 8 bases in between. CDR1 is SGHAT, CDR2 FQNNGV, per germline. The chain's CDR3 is CASSLVAGTGELFF. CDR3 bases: TGTGCCAGCAGCTTAGTGGCGGGAACCGGGGAGCTGTTTTTT.

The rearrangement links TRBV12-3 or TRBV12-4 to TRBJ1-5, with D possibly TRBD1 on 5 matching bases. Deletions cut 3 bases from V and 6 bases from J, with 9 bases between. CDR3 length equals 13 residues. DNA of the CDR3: TGTGCCAGCAGTTTGTTCGGGGGTCAGCCCCAGCATTTT. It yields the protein CASSLFGGQPQHF.

The CDR3: CSVEEGIQYF. CDR3 nucleotides: TGCAGCGTTGAAGAGGGCATTCAGTACTTC. The V and J genes are TRBV29-1 and TRBJ2-4; D gene ambiguous. Trimming shortened V by 0 bases and J by 9 bases, and 3 bases separated the two germline ends. The CDR3 totals 10 residues. CDR1 SQVTM and CDR2 ANQGSEA come from the germline V gene. The variable domain in full, completed from reference TRBV29-1 and TRBJ2-4, reads SAVISQKPSRDICQRGTSLTIQCQVDSQVTMMFWYRQQPGQSLTLIATANQGSEATYESGFVIDKFPISRPNLTFSTLTVSNMSPEDSSIYLCSVEEGIQYFGAGTRLSVL.

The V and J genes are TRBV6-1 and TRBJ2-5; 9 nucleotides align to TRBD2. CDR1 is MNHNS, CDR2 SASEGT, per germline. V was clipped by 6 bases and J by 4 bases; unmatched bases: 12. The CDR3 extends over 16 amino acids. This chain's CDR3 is CASSLRRAGGGETQYF. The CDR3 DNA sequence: TGTGCCAGCAGCCTCCGACGAGCGGGAGGTGGAGAGACCCAGTACTTC.

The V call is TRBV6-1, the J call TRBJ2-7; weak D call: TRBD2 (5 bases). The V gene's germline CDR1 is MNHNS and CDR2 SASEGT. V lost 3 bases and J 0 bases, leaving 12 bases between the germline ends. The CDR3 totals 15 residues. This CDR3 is CASSDAGRSSYEQYF. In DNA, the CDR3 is TGTGCCAGCAGTGACGCGGGTCGGAGCTCCTACGAGCAGTACTTC.

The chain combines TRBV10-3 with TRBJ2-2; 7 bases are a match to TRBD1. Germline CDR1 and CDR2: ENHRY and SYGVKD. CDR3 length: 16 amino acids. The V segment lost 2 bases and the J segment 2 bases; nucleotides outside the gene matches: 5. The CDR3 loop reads CAISERWDRNTGELFF. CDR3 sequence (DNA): TGTGCCATCAGTGAGAGGTGGGACAGAAACACCGGGGAGCTGTTTTTT.

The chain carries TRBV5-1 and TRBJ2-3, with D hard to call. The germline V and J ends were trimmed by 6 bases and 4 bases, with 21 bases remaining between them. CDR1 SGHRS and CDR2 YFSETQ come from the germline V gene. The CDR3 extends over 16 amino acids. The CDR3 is CASTSDERLIPDTQYF. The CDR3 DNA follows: TGCGCCAGCACCTCTGATGAGCGCCTTATACCAGATACGCAGTATTTT.

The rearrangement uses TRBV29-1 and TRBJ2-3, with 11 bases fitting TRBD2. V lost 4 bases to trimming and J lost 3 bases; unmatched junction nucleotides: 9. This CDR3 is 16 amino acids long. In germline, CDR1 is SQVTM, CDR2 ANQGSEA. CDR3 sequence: CSVGFTSGRRTDTQYF. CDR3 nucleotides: TGCAGCGTTGGATTCACTAGCGGGAGAAGGACAGATACGCAGTATTTT.

CDR3 protein: CASSYSSRGEQYF. The CDR3 DNA is TGTGCCAGCAGTTACTCCTCCAGGGGAGAGCAGTACTTC. This chain joins TRBV6-2 or TRBV6-3 and TRBJ2-4, with a tentative D call TRBD1 (6 bases). The germline V gene has CDR1 MNHEY and CDR2 SVGEGT. Trimming took off 0 bases at V and 13 bases at J, with 13 bases between the two ends. The CDR3 spans 13 residues.

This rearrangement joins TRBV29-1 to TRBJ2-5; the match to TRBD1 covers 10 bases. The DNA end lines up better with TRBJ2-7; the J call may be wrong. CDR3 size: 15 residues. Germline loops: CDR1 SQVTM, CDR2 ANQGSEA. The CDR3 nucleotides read TGCAGCGTTGTGGGGGGGGGACAGGGGAAATACGAGCAGTACTTC. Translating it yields CSVVGGGQGKYEQYF.

The chain's CDR3 is CSARRTGGLSNEQFF. The CDR3 nucleotides are TGCAGTGCTAGGAGGACAGGGGGACTCTCCAATGAGCAGTTCTTC. The rearrangement links TRBV20-1 to TRBJ2-1; 10 bases agree with TRBD1. Trimming cost V 3 bases and J 6 bases; bases outside gene matches: 8. CDR1 and CDR2 from the germline V gene are DFQATT and SNEGSKA (reference sequence). The CDR3 is made up of 15 amino acids.

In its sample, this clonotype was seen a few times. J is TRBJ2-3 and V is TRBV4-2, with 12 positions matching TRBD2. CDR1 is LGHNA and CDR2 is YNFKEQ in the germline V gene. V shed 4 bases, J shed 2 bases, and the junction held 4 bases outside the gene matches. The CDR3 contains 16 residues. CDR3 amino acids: CASSLGLAGITDTQYF. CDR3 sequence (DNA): TGTGCCAGCAGCCTCGGACTAGCGGGGATCACAGATACGCAGTATTTT.

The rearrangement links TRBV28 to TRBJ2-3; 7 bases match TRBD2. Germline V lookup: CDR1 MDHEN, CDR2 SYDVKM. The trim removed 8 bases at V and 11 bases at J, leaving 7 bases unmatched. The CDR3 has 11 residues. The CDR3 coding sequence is TGTGCCAGCCCGAGGGAGGGTGTGCAGTATTTT. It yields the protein CASPREGVQYF.

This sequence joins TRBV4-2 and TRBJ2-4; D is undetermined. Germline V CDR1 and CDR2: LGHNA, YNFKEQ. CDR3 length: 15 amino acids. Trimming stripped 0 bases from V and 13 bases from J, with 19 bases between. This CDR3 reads CASSQDQAVSSEQYF. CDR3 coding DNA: TGTGCCAGCAGCCAAGATCAGGCCGTTTCTTCGGAGCAGTACTTC.